This T cell receptor beta chain was sequenced for a study of blood T cells in healthy people across ages (dated by TCRdb to 2014 to 2015). For the wider study: Template switching captured roughly one uniquely barcoded TCR beta cDNA molecule per two T cells in model experiments. To track age-related changes in TCR beta repertoire diversity, the study relied on deep sequencing normalized with unique cDNA molecular identifiers. Four age groups were formed from the donors: young (average approximately 15 years), middle-aged (approximately 41), aged (roughly 59) and long-lived (about 80). To avoid experimental bias, donors of different ages were randomly spread across the sequencing lanes. Using the same blood draw, the study looked at two additional independent replicas of 1 million unique cDNA reads for two donors, one aged 18 to 30 and the other aged 80 or older.

Based on the germline V gene, the CDR1 and CDR2 sequences are SGHTA and FQGTGA. The junction shows trimming of 5 bases on V and 2 bases on J, and the gene matches do not reach 5 bases of it. Reading from cysteine to phenylalanine, the CDR3 counts 15 amino acids. Only CDR3 DNA is held: 45 bases, read in frame from base 1. The research as a whole found: The long-lived group showed more naive CD4+ T cells, fewer expanded clones and increased TCR diversity than the aged group, suggesting age selection. The percentage of naive T cells measured by flow cytometry correlated strongly with observed TCR beta diversity. Because the CMV infection status of the donors was unknown, age-related changes in expanded clonotypes may potentially have been confounded. As age increased, observed TCR beta diversity per million T cells dropped in a roughly linear way, and a significant reduction was already evident by age roughly 40. Because profiling used bulk unsorted PBMCs, naive and antigen-experienced compartments could not be compared conclusively. Total diversity estimates from one million sequenced T cells were considered lower bounds and underestimates.

The library was built by means of 5' RACE. Sequencing was carried out with an Illumina HiSeq 2500. A second about 7 to 11 cycle PCR used a sample-barcoded 5' primer and a J-beta primer mix. A template-switch 5' adaptor carrying 12 random nucleotides introduced a unique molecular identifier onto each TCR beta cDNA molecule. Each sample yielded at least 2.5 million CDR3-containing paired-end reads. All of the RNA was converted into first-strand cDNA using the Mint cDNA synthesis kit, with a TRBC-specific oligonucleotide serving as the primer. All cDNA was treated with uracil-DNA glycosylase and then went through a first 18-cycle PCR with the universal primers M1SS and BC2_uni_R. The study's own analysis went as follows. Each sample was normalized by randomly selecting 1 million high-quality reads, each carrying a distinct molecular identifier. Reads sharing molecular identifiers were discarded rather than binned into consensus sequences. MiTCR, with a Q25 quality threshold and the strictest error-elimination algorithm, was used for CDR3 identification, clonotype clustering and error correction. A nonparametric unseen species model using Euler transformation provided a lower-bound estimate of total TCR beta diversity. TCRdb trimmed public reads at Q25 via fastp, called clones via MiXCR and kept in-frame beta chains. When rows share a CDR3 protein, they turn into one entry using the most common DNA and genes. The V and J calls and clone size come from TCRdb's table, not from the authors' own analysis. This sample holds 500,000 to 600,000 distinct CDR3 sequences; 25% to 30% were observed only once. About 18% of the sample is taken by the ten largest.

To note about this clonotype: Its cognate antigen has yet to be identified. Qualities for individual bases were not recorded, and no much larger clone is one base off.

Systemically healthy Caucasian individuals from Russia, 39 in total and aged roughly 6 to 100 years, were included as donors. About 10 milliliters of peripheral blood were collected from each donor into EDTA-treated Vacutainer tubes. Ficoll-Paque density-gradient centrifugation was used to isolate PBMCs, with at least 6.5 million per sample. Total RNA was extracted from PBMCs with Trizol reagent, with at least 5.5 micrograms obtained per sample. For every donor, flow cytometry on a PBMC aliquot measured the percentage of naive CD45RAhigh/CD27high T cells. This clonotype originated in a woman in her seventies in good health. The sample was blood. The chain couples TRBV7-3 to TRBJ2-3; TRBD1 aligns with 9 central bases. The CDR3 region reads CASSPWTGDTDTQYF. In nucleotides, the sequence is TGTGCCAGCAGCCCCTGGACAGGGGACACAGATACGCAGTATTTT.